What follows describes a single TCR beta chain. Its specificity is not known. General study findings and limits: Greatest tumor Treg TCR overlap was with tumor naive CD4+ cells.

Treg sorting used a CD4+CD25+CD127-/low gate. In TCRdb, the 5' RACE reads were re-called with MiXCR into one record per CDR3 protein. Counted here are 50,000 to 60,000 distinct CDR3 sequences, 20% to 25% occurring once; the ten biggest clones make up roughly 3.2%. V dropped 1 base and J dropped 0 bases, with 4 bases sitting between them. Germline values: CDR1 SQVTM, CDR2 ANQGSEA. The CDR3 totals 14 residues. Material: tumor-infiltrating Tregs sorted from the breast tumor. The receptor was derived from a female donor with breast cancer. The V and J genes are TRBV29-1 and TRBJ2-6; no clear D. The CDR3 nucleotides read TGCAGCGTTGAAGGGCTCTCTGGGGCCAACGTCCTGACTTTC. Its translation: CSVEGLSGANVLTF. Variable domain in full (rest from reference TRBV29-1 and TRBJ2-6): SAVISQKPSRDICQRGTSLTIQCQVDSQVTMMFWYRQQPGQSLTLIATANQGSEATYESGFVIDKFPISRPNLTFSTLTVSNMSPEDSSIYLCSVEGLSGANVLTFGAGSRLTVL.